This TCR beta chain derives from a study of shared clonotypes between healthy human individuals. CD45RO-negative, CCR7-selected cells formed the naive CD8 fraction, which excluded terminally differentiated effector memory CD45RA+ cells. The donors were all Caucasian adults (living in Nashville, Tennessee). The V gene's germline CDR1 is MNHEY and CDR2 SMNVEV (reference sequence). V was clipped by 8 bases and J by 7 bases; unmatched bases: 6. The CDR3 runs to 13 residues. TCRdb's table, derived via immunoSEQ multiplex PCR, lists solely in-frame clones and lacks some. The sample includes roughly 770,000 clones, just over 95% of them seen just once.

The chain couples TRBV27 to TRBJ2-1; 9 bases fit TRBD1. This sequence was found in a man aged 25-45 years in good health. The sequenced material came from naive CD8+ T cells sorted from blood. The CDR3 protein is CASHGQGKNEQFF. CDR3 in DNA: TGTGCCAGCCACGGACAGGGGAAGAATGAGCAGTTCTTC.